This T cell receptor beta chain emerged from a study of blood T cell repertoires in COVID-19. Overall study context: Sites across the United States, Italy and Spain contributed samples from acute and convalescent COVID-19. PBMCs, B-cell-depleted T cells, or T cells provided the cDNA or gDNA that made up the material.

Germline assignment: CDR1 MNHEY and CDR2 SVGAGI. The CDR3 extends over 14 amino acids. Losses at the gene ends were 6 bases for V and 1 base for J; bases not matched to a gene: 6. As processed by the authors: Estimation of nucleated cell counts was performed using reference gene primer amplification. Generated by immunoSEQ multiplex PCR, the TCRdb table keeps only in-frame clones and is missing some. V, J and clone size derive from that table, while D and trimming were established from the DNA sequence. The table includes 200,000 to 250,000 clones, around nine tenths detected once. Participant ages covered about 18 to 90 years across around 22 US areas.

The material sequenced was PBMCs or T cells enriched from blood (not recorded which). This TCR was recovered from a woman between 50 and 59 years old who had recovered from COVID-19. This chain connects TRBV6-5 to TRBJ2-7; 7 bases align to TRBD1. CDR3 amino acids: CASSPGTASYEQYF. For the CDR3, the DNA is TGTGCCAGCAGCCCAGGGACAGCGTCCTACGAGCAGTACTTC.